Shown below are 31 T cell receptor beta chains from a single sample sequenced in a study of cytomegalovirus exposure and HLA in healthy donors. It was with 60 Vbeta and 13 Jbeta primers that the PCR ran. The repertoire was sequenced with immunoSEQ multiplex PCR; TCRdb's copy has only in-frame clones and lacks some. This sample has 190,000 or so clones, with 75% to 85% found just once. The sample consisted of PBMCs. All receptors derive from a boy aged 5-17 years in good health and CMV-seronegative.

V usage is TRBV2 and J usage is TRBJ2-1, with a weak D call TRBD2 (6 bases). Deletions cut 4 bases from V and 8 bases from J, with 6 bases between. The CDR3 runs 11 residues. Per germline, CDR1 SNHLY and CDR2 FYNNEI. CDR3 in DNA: TGTGCCAGCAGTGGGGGGGATGAGCAGTTCTTC. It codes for CASSGGDEQFF. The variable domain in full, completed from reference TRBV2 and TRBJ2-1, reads EPEVTQTPSHQVTQMGQEVILRCVPISNHLYFYWYRQILGQKVEFLVSFYNNEISEKSEIFDDQFSVERPDGSNFTLKIRSTKLEDSAMYFCASSGGDEQFFGPGTRLTVL.

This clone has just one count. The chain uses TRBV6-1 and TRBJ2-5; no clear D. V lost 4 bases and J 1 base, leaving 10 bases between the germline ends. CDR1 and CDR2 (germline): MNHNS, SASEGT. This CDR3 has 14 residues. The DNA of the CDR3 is TGTGCCAGCAGTGTCTGGCCGATCCAAGAGACCCAGTACTTC. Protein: CASSVWPIQETQYF.

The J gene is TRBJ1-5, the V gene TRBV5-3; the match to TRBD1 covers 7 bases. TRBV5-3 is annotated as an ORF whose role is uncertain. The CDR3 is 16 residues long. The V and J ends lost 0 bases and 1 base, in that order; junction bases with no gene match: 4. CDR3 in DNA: TGTGCCAGAAGCTTGGGAGCAGGGGGGAGCAATCAGCCCCAGCATTTT. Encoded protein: CARSLGAGGSNQPQHF.

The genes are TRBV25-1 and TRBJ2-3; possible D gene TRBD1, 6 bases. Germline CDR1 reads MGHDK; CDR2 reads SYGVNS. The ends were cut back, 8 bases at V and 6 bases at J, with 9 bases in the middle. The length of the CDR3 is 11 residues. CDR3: CASAQGDTQYF. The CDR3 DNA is TGTGCCAGCGCTCAGGGGGATACGCAGTATTTT.

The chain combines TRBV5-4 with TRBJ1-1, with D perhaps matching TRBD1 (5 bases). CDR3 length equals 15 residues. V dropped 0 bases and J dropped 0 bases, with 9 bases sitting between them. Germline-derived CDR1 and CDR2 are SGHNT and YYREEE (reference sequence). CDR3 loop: CASSLERQMNTEAFF. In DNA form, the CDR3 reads TGTGCCAGCAGCTTGGAGCGACAGATGAACACTGAAGCTTTCTTT.

This CDR3 is CASSPGGNTEAFF. The CDR3 DNA is TGTGCCAGCAGCCCAGGGGGGAACACTGAAGCTTTCTTT. The chain employs TRBV7-2 and TRBJ1-1; 7 bases are shared with TRBD1. V lost 5 bases, J lost 1 base, and 1 base stayed unmatched. CDR3 length: 13 amino acids. Germline assignment: CDR1 SGHTA and CDR2 FQGNSA.

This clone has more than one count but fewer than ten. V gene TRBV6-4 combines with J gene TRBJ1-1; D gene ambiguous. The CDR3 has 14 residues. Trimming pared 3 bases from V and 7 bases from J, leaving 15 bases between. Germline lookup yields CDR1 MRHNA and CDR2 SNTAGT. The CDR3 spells CASSEGSESGEAFF. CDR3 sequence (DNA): TGTGCCAGCAGTGAAGGATCGGAGAGTGGTGAAGCTTTCTTT.

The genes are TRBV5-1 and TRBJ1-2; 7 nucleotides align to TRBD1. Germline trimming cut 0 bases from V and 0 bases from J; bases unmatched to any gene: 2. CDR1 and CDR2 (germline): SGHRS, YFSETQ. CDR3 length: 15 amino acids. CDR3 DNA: TGCGCCAGCAGCTTGGGACAGGGTACTAACTATGGCTACACCTTC. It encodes CASSLGQGTNYGYTF.

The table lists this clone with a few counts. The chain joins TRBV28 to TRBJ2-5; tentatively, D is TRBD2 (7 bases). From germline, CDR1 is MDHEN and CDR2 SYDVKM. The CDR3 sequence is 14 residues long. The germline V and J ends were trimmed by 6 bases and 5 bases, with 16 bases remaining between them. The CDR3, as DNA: TGTGCCAGCAGGGGGAGGGGGGAGGGGGAGACCCAGTACTTC. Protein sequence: CASRGRGEGETQYF.

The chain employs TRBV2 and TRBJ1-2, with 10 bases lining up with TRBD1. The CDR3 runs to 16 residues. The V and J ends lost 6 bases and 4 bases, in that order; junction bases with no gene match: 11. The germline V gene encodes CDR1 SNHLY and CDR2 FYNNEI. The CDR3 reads CASSDGRGQGIYGYTF. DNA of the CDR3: TGTGCCAGCAGCGACGGGCGGGGACAGGGGATCTATGGCTACACCTTC.

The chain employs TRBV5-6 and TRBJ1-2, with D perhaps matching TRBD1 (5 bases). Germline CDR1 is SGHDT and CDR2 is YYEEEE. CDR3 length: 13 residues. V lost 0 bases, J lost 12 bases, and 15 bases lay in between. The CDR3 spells CASSLAPKAGNTF. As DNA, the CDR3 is TGTGCCAGCAGCTTGGCACCGAAGGCAGGGAACACCTTC.

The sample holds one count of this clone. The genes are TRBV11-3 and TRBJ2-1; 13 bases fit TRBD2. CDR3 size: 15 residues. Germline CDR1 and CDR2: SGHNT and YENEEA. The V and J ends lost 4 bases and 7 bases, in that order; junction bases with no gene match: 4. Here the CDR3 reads CASSSGTSGKNEQFF. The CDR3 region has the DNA TGTGCCAGCAGCTCGGGGACTAGCGGGAAGAATGAGCAGTTCTTC.

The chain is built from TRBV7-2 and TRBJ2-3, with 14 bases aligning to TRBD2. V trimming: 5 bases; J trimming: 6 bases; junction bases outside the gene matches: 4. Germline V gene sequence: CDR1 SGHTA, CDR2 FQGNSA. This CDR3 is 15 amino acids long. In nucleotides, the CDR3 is TGTGCCAGCAGCCTGGGACTAGCGGGAGTTGATACGCAGTATTTT. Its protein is CASSLGLAGVDTQYF. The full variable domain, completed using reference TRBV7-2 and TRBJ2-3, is GAGVSQSPSNKVTEKGKDVELRCDPISGHTALYWYRQSLGQGLEFLIYFQGNSAPDKSGLPSDRFSAERTGGSVSTLTIQRTQQEDSAVYLCASSLGLAGVDTQYFGPGTRLTVL.

For the CDR3, the DNA is TGTGCCAGCAGTGAAACGGAAGCTCGGACAGGGGGCTTCGACAATGAGCAGTTCTTC. The encoded protein is CASSETEARTGGFDNEQFF. The gene calls are TRBV2 and TRBJ2-1; 11 bases agree with TRBD1. There are 19 residues in the CDR3. V gave up 2 bases and J gave up 5 bases; unmatched junction bases: 14. Germline assignment: CDR1 SNHLY and CDR2 FYNNEI.

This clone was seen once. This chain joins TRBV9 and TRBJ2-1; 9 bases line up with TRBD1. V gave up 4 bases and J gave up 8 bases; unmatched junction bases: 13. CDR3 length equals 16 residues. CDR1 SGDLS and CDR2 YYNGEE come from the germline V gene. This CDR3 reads CASSPRVDRGRDEQFF. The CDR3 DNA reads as TGTGCCAGCAGCCCCCGAGTGGACAGGGGAAGGGATGAGCAGTTCTTC.

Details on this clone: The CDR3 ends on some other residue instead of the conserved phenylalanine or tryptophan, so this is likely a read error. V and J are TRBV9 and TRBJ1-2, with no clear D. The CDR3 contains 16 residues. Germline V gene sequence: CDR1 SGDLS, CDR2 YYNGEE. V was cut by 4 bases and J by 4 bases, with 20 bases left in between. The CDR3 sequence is CASSRRLRGRVYGYTL. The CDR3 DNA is TGTGCCAGCAGCCGCAGGTTACGGGGTCGGGTCTATGGCTACACCCTC.

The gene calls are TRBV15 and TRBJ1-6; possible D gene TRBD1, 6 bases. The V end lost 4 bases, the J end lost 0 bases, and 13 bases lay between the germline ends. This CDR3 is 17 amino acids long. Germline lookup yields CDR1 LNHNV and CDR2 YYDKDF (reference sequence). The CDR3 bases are TGTGCCACCAGCAACCGGTACAGGGACTCCTATAATTCACCCCTCCACTTT. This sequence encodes CATSNRYRDSYNSPLHF. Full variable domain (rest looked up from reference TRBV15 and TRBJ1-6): DAMVIQNPRYQVTQFGKPVTLSCSQTLNHNVMYWYQQKSSQAPKLLFHYYDKDFNNEADTPDNFQSRRPNTSFCFLDIRSPGLGDTAMYLCATSNRYRDSYNSPLHFGNGTRLTVT.

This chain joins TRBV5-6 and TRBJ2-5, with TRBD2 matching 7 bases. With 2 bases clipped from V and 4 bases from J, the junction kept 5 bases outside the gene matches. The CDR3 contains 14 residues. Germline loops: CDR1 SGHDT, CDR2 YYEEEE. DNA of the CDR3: TGTGCCAGCAGCTTCCGACTAGCAGGAGAGACCCAGTACTTC. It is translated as CASSFRLAGETQYF.

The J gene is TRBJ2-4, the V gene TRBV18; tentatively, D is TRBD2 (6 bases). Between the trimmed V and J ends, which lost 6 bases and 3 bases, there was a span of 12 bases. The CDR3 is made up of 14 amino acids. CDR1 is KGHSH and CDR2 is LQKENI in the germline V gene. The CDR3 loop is CASSPGDGKNIQYF. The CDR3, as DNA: TGTGCCAGCTCCCCGGGGGACGGCAAAAACATTCAGTACTTC.

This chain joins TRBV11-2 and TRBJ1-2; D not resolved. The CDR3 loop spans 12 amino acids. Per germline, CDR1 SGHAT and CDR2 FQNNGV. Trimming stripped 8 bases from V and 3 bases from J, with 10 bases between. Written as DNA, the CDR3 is TGTGCCAGCCGTTCGGGGTACTATGGCTACACCTTC. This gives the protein CASRSGYYGYTF.

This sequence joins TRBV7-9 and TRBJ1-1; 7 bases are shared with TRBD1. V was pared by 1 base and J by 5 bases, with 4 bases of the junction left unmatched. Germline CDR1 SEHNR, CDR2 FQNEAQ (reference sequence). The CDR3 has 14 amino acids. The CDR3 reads CASSLVGQRTEAFF. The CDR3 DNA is TGTGCCAGCAGCTTAGTGGGACAGAGAACTGAAGCTTTCTTT.

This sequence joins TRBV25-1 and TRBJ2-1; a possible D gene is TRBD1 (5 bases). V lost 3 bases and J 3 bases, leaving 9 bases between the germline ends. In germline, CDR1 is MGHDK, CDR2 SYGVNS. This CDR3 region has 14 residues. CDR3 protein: CASSDWQGYNEQFF. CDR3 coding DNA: TGTGCCAGCAGTGATTGGCAGGGCTACAATGAGCAGTTCTTC.

The CDR3 reads CASGGGGPAGEKLFF. CDR3 DNA sequence: TGTGCCAGCGGGGGAGGAGGCCCGGCGGGTGAAAAACTGTTTTTT. The chain links TRBV6-1 to TRBJ1-4, with a tentative D call TRBD1 (5 bases). CDR1 is MNHNS and CDR2 is SASEGT in the germline V gene. CDR3 size: 15 residues. V was clipped by 8 bases and J by 7 bases, with 20 bases between them.

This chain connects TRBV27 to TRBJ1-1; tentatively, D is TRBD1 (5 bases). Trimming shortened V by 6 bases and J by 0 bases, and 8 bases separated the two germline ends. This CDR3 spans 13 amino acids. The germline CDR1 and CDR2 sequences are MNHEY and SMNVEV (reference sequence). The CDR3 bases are TGTGCCAGCAGGGGGGGGGTGAACACTGAAGCTTTCTTT. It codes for CASRGGVNTEAFF.

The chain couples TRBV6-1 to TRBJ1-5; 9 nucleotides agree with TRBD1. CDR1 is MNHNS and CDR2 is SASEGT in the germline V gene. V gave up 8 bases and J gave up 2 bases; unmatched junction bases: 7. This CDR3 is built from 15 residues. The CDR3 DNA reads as TGTGCCAGCGTGGAGGGACAGGGTGGCAATCAGCCCCAGCATTTT. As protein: CASVEGQGGNQPQHF.

The CDR3 spells CASSPVTGLFYGYTF. The CDR3 nucleotides read TGTGCCAGCAGTCCCGTCACAGGGTTATTTTATGGCTACACCTTC. The chain is built from TRBV28 and TRBJ1-2; D may be TRBD1 (6 bases). The CDR3 has 15 amino acids. Trimming stripped 5 bases from V and 5 bases from J, with 18 bases between. Germline V gene sequence: CDR1 MDHEN, CDR2 SYDVKM.

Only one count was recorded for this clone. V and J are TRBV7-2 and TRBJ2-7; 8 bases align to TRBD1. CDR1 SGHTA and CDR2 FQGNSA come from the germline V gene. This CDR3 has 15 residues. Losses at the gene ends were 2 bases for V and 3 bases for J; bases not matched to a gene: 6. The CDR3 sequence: CASSLFGTGVYEQYF. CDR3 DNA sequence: TGTGCCAGCAGCTTATTCGGGACAGGAGTCTACGAGCAGTACTTC.

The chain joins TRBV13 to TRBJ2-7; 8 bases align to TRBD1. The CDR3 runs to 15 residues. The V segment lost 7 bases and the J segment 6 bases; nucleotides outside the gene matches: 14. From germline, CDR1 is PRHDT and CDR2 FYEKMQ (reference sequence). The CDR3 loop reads CASTPGTGGISEQYF. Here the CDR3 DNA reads TGTGCCAGCACCCCAGGCACAGGGGGGATCTCCGAGCAGTACTTC.

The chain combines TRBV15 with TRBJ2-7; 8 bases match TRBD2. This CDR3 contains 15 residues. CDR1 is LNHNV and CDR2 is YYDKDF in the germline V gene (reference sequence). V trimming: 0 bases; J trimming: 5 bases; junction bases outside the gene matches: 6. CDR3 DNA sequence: TGTGCCACCAGCAGAGATCTGGCGGGGGGTAACGAGCAGTACTTC. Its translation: CATSRDLAGGNEQYF.

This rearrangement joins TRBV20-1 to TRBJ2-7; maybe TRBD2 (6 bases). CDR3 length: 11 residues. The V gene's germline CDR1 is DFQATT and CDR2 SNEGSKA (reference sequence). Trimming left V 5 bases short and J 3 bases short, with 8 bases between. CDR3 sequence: CSAPGGYEQYF. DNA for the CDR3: TGCAGTGCTCCCGGGGGCTACGAGCAGTACTTC.

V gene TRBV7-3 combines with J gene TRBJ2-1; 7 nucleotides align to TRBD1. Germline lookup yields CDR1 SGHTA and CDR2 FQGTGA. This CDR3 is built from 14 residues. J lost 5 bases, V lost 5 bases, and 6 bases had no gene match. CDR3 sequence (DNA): TGTGCCAGCAGCAAAGGGACAGAAGACAATGAGCAGTTCTTC. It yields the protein CASSKGTEDNEQFF.